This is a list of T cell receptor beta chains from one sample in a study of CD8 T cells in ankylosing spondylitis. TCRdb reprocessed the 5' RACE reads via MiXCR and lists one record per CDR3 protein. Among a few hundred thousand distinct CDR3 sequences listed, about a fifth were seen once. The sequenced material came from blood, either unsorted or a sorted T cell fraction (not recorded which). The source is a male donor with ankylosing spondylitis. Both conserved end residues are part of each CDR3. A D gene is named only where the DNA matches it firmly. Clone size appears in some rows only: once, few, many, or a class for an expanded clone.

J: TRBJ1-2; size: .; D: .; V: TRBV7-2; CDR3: CASSPQGARHYGYTF; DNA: TGTGCCAGCAGCCCCCAAGGAGCTCGGCACTATGGCTACACCTTC
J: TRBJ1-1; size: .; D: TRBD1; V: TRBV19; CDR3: CASSISPRTGGTEAFF; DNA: TGTGCCAGTAGTATTTCCCCCCGGACAGGGGGCACTGAAGCTTTCTTT
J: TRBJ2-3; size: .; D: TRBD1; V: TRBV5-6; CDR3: CASSLRTGVMGDTQYF; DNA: TGTGCCAGCAGCCTCAGGACAGGGGTGATGGGAGATACGCAGTATTTT
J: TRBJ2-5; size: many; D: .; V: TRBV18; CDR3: CASSGTVEETQYF; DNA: TGTGCCAGCTCAGGGACGGTAGAAGAGACCCAGTACTTC
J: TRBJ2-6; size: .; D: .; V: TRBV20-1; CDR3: CSARVRHGNSGANVLTF; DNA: TGCAGTGCTAGAGTTCGGCACGGAAACTCTGGGGCCAACGTCCTGACTTTC
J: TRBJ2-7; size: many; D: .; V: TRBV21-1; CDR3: CASSTRSGTSDSYEQYF; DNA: TGTGCCAGCAGCACTAGATCCGGGACTAGCGACTCCTACGAGCAGTACTTC
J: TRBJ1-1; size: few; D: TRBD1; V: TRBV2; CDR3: CASTRQGSAEAFF; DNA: TGTGCCAGCACCAGACAGGGTTCGGCAGAAGCTTTCTTT
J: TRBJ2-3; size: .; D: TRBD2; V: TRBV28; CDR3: CASSKWTSGTDTQYF; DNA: TGTGCCAGCAGTAAATGGACTAGCGGTACAGATACGCAGTATTTT
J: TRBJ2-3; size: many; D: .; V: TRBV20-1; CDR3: CSARGAGTDTQYF; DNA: TGCAGTGCTAGGGGAGCCGGCACAGATACGCAGTATTTT
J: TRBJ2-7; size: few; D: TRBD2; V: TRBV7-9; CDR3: CASSQESGRSTYEQYF; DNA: TGTGCCAGCAGCCAAGAAAGCGGGAGGTCGACCTACGAGCAGTACTTC
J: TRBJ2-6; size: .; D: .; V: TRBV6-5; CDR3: CASSYSRWGLGANVLTF; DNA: TGTGCCAGCAGTTACTCGAGGTGGGGGCTCGGGGCCAACGTCCTGACTTTC
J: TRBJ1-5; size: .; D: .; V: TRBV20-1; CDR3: CSARVQGLHQPQHF; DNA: TGCAGTGCTAGGGTACAGGGACTCCATCAGCCCCAGCATTTT
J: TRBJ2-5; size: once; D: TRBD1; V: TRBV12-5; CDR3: CASGPAGTGGETQYF; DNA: TGTGCTAGTGGTCCGGCGGGGACAGGGGGAGAGACCCAGTACTTC
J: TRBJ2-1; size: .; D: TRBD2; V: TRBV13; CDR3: CASSLETSGNYNEQFF; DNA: TGTGCCAGCAGCTTAGAGACTAGCGGAAACTACAATGAGCAGTTCTTC
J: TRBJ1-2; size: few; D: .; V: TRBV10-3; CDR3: CAISESPGQVGYTF; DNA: TGTGCCATCAGTGAGTCGCCAGGGCAGGTCGGCTACACCTTC
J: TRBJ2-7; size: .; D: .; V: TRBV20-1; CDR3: CPPLRRKGSYEQYF; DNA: TGCCCCCCCCTCCGCCGAAAAGGCTCCTACGAGCAGTACTTC
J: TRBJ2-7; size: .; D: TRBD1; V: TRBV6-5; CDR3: CASSYAGTGTYEQYF; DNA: TGTGCCAGCAGTTACGCCGGGACAGGGACCTACGAGCAGTACTTC
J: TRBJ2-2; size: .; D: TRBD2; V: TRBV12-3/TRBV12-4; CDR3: CASSLEQRENTGELFF; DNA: TGTGCCAGCAGTTTAGAACAGCGGGAGAACACCGGGGAGCTGTTTTTT
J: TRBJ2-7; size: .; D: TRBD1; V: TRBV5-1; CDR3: CASSSYGTGFNEQYF; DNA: TGCGCCAGCAGCTCCTACGGGACAGGGTTTAACGAGCAGTACTTC
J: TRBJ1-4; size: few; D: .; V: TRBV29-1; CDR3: CSVEREKLFF; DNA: TGCAGCGTTGAGAGGGAAAAACTGTTTTTT
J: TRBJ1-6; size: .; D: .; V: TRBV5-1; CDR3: CASSLPQDNSPLHF; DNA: TGCGCCAGCAGCTTACCACAGGATAATTCACCCCTCCACTTT
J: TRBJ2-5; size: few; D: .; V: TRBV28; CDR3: CASSQVKETQYF; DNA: TGTGCCAGCAGCCAGGTTAAAGAGACCCAGTACTTC
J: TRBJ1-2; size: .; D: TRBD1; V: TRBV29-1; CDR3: CSVGGGTEPNYGYTF; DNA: TGCAGCGTTGGAGGCGGGACAGAACCTAACTATGGCTACACCTTC
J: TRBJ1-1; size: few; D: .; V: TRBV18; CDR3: CASSPRQVGSAEAFF; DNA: TGTGCCAGCTCACCACGCCAGGTTGGGTCTGCTGAAGCTTTCTTT
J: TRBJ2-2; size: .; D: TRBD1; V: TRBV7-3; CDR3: CASSSFDRGYTGELFF; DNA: TGTGCCAGCAGCTCCTTTGACAGGGGATACACCGGGGAGCTGTTTTTT
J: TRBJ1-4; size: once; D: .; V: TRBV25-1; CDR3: CASSRSFNEKLFF; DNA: TGTGCCAGCAGTCGGTCGTTCAATGAAAAACTGTTTTTT